This T cell receptor (beta chain) was obtained from a study of blood T cell repertoires in COVID-19. Overall study context: The study drew acute and convalescent COVID-19 samples from the United States, Italy and Spain. T cells, B-cell-depleted T cells, or PBMCs supplied cDNA or gDNA.

It was during active infection that Seattle patients were enrolled and then longitudinally followed. This clone was observed a few times. How the authors handled the data: The assay estimated nucleated cells by amplifying reference gene primers. Profiled with immunoSEQ multiplex PCR; TCRdb holds only in-frame clones, not every one. From that table come the V and J calls and clone size; the DNA was used to work out D and trimming. The sample lists 300,000 to 450,000 clones, about nine tenths occurring once. Germline V gene data show CDR1 as LNHDA and CDR2 as SQIVND (reference sequence). Trimming pared 2 bases from V and 6 bases from J, leaving 11 bases between. The CDR3 length is 14 residues.

V is TRBV19 and J is TRBJ1-5; no reliable D call. Sequencing input: peripheral blood. The clonotype comes from a woman between 55 and 75 years old with COVID-19, enrolled during active disease. The CDR3 here is CASSIRVEGQPQHF. CDR3 in DNA: TGTGCCAGTAGTATAAGAGTCGAGGGTCAGCCCCAGCATTTT.